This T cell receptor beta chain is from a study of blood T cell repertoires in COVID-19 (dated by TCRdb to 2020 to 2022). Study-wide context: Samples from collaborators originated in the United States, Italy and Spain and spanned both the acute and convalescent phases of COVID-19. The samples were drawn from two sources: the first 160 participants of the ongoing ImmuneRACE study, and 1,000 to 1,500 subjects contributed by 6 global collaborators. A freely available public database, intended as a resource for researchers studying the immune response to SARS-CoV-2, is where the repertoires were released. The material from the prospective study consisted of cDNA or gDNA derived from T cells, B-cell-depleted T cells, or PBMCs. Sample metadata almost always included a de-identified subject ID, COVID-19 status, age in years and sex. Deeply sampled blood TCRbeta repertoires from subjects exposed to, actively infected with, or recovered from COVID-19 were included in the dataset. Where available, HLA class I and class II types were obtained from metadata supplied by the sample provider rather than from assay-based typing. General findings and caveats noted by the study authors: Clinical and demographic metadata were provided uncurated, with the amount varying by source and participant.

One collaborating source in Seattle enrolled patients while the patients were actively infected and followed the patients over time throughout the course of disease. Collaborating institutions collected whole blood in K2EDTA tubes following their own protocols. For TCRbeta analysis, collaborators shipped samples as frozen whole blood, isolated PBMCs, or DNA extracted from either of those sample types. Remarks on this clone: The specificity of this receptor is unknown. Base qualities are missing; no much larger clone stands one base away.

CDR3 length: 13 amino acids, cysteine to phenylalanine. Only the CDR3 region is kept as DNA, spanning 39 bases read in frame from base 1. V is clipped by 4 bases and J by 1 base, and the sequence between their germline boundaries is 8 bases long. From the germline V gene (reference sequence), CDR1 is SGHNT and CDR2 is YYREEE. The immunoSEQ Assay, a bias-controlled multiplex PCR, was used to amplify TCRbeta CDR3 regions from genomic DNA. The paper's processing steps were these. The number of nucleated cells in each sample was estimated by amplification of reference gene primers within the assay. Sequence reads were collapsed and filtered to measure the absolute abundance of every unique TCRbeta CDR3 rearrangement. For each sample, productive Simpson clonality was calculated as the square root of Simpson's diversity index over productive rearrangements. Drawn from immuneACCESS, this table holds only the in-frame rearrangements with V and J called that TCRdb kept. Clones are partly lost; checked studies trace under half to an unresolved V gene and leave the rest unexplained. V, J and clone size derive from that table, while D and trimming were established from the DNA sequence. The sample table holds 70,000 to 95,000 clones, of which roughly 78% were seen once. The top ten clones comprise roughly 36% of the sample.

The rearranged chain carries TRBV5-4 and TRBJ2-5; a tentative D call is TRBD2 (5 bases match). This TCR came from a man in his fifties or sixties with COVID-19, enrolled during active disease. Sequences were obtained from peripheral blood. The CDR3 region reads CASSVARQETQYF. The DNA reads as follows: TGTGCCAGCAGCGTAGCGCGCCAAGAGACCCAGTACTTC. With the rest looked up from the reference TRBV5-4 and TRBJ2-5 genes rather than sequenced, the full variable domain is ETGVTQSPTHLIKTRGQQVTLRCSSQSGHNTVSWYQQALGQGPQFIFQYYREEENGRGNFPPRFSGLQFPNYSSELNVNALELDDSALYLCASSVARQETQYFGPGTRLLVL.